There are a few counts of the clone carrying this T cell receptor (beta chain). Antigen specificity is unknown. This sample is part of a study of T-cell memory formation after mild COVID-19. The CDR3 is made up of 13 amino acids. Trimming shortened V by 3 bases and J by 7 bases, and 9 bases separated the two germline ends. TCRdb re-derived calls from the 5' RACE reads in MiXCR, one entry per CDR3 protein. This sample has hundreds of thousands of distinct CDR3 sequences, with under 20% found just once. Findings and caveats of the study: Second-wave clones peaking on day 37 lacked confirmed SARS-CoV-2 specificity.

The sequencing input was PBMCs or a T cell subset sorted from them (not recorded which). V and J are TRBV12-3 or TRBV12-4 and TRBJ2-2; D is ambiguous. The clonotype was recovered from an adult woman who had mild COVID-19 (a few samples of this study predate the infection). Cell type and time point are not known. CDR3 sequence (DNA): TGTGCCAGCAGTTTTATGAGGAACGGGGAGCTGTTTTTT. This codes for CASSFMRNGELFF.